This T cell receptor beta chain was recovered during a study of post-analysis software for immune sequencing data. Unique molecular identifiers tagged the TCR beta cDNA libraries. TCRdb fed the PCR reads into MiXCR, producing one record per CDR3 protein. The table includes about 760,000 distinct CDR3 sequences, 30% detected once. Points on this clonotype: The junction differs from germline at one of its ends, possibly a read error.

Input material: blood. This receptor was identified in a girl aged 5 to 17 with multiple sclerosis.

Written as DNA, the CDR3 is TGCAGCGTTGAAAGTTTGGGTCAGGGCAATGGGCAGTTCTTC. This gives the protein CSVESLGQGNGQFF. The rearrangement joins TRBV29-1 to TRBJ2-1; TRBD1 might be the D (5 bases). Germline assignment: CDR1 SQVTM and CDR2 ANQGSEA. The CDR3 totals 14 residues.